This T cell receptor (beta chain) was obtained from a study of beta chain features in type 1 diabetes. Study outcomes and limitations: In comparison with healthy donors, patients had naive, central memory and Treg TCRB repertoires that appeared more similar. PCR might favor shorter templates, equally in patients and controls. Among all four CD4+ subsets, Type 1 diabetes patients had TCRB CDR3s that were moderately but significantly shorter. HLA influence on TCRB rearrangement stayed unresolved here.

In regard to this clone: The antigen remains unidentified.

By way of CD45RO/CCR7/CD25/CD127/CD95/CD27, the CD4+ regulatory, stem cell-like memory, central memory and naive cells were sorted. Germline V CDR1 and CDR2: LGHNA, YNFKEQ. Germline trimming cut 0 bases from V and 1 base from J; bases unmatched to any gene: 2. The CDR3 consists of 15 residues. As every portion of the isolated RNA was reverse transcribed, the sequencing read expressed TCRB transcripts. The protocol was immunoSEQ multiplex PCR, while the TCRdb copy is restricted to in-frame clones and leaves out a portion. The sample yields a few hundred thousand clones, 14% seen once. This receptor was obtained from a young man with type 1 diabetes. Sequenced: naive CD4+ T cells from blood. The chain links TRBV4-2 to TRBJ2-7, with 8 positions matching TRBD2. CDR3 in amino acids: CASSQDQRESYEQYF. The CDR3 DNA follows: TGTGCCAGCAGCCAAGATCAGCGGGAGTCCTACGAGCAGTACTTC.